Given below is one T cell receptor (beta chain) in context. The antigen is not known. This entry comes from a study of blood T cells in healthy people across ages. Study conclusions and caveats: Age advanced and TCR beta diversity per million T cells fell, roughly linearly.

This CDR3 region has 17 residues. Using a J-beta primer mix together with a sample-barcoded 5' primer, a second PCR was run for roughly 6 to 11 cycles. TCRdb fed the 5' RACE reads into MiXCR, producing one record per CDR3 protein. This table has about 1.4 million distinct CDR3 sequences, around 55% appearing once. This chain connects TRBV21-1 to TRBJ2-3; no DNA check was done on the table's D call, TRBD1. TRBV21-1 is designated a pseudogene. The source material was blood. This TCR was recovered from a man between 18 and 35 years old in good health. CDR3 sequence reads: CASSKGSGTGDTDTQYF. As DNA, the CDR3 is TGTGCCAGCAGCAAGGGGTCCGGGACAGGAGACACAGATACGCAGTATTTT.